These T cell receptor beta chains were read from a single sample in a study of cytomegalovirus exposure and HLA in healthy donors. Sequencing was performed with immunoSEQ multiplex PCR; in TCRdb, only in-frame clones are kept and a portion is missing. The table shows about 54,000 clones, with around 82% occurring only once. The material sequenced was PBMCs. All receptors derive from a woman in her late teens or twenties in good health and CMV-seronegative. Both conserved end residues are part of each CDR3. The order of the fields is V gene, J gene, clone size, D gene, CDR3 DNA, CDR3 protein. D genes are given only for firm matches. Expanded clones get a size class; other rows say once, few or many, or leave the size out.

TRBV10-2,TRBJ1-5,few,-,TGCGCCTGCTCACGGGGGGGCATGGATCAGCCCCAGCATTTT,CACSRGGMDQPQHF
TRBV27,TRBJ2-7,-,TRBD1,TGTGCCAGTCACAGGGGGTACGAGCAGTACTTC,CASHRGYEQYF
TRBV5-1,TRBJ2-1,-,TRBD1,TGCGCCAGCAGCTTGGGGGACAGGGTTAGAGTTGAGCAGTTCTTC,CASSLGDRVRVEQFF
TRBV4-1,TRBJ2-7,-,TRBD2,TGCGCCAGCAGCTGGACTAGCGGGAAACAGGGCTACGAGCAGTACTTC,CASSWTSGKQGYEQYF
TRBV5-6,TRBJ1-1,-,-,TGTGCCAGCAGCCCACAAGGAGGGCAGAACACTGAAGCTTTCTTT,CASSPQGGQNTEAFF
TRBV2,TRBJ2-5,-,TRBD2,TGTGCCAGCACCCCCCCGACTAGCGGCCAAGAGACCCAGTACTTC,CASTPPTSGQETQYF
TRBV5-4,TRBJ2-1,-,-,TGTGCCAGCAGCTTGAATACTGGTTTCGGTGGTGAGCAGTTCTTC,CASSLNTGFGGEQFF
TRBV6-1,TRBJ2-7,-,TRBD2,TGTGCCAGTACCGGGAGGGAATGGACCTCCTACGAGCAGTACTTC,CASTGREWTSYEQYF
TRBV4-1,TRBJ2-2,few,-,TGCGCCAGCAGCCGGATCTCGGAGGGTATCACCGGGGAGCTGTTTTTT,CASSRISEGITGELFF
TRBV30,TRBJ1-1,-,-,TGTGCCTGGCAGCGGGCCTCCGTGGACACTGAAGCTTTCTTT,CAWQRASVDTEAFF
TRBV11-1,TRBJ2-1,-,TRBD1,TGTGCTACCCGGGGACAGGGCTCGTCCAGGTCCTACAATGAGCAGTTCTTC,CATRGQGSSRSYNEQFF
TRBV28,TRBJ1-5,-,-,TGTGCCAGCAGTTTATCAGGGATCAATCAGCCCCAGCATTTT,CASSLSGINQPQHF
TRBV19,TRBJ2-7,-,TRBD2,TGTGCCAGTAGTCGACTAGCGGGTACTTCCTACGAGCAGTACTTC,CASSRLAGTSYEQYF
TRBV30,TRBJ2-1,-,TRBD2,TGTGCCTGGGGGGCCCTCGCGGGAGGGGATGAGCAGTTCTTC,CAWGALAGGDEQFF
TRBV30,TRBJ2-1,-,TRBD1,TGTGCCTGGAGGAAGGGACAGGGCACCGGGGGGCAGTTCTTC,CAWRKGQGTGGQFF
TRBV28,TRBJ2-1,-,-,TGTGCCAGCACTACGACACTCAACAATGAGCAGTTCTTC,CASTTTLNNEQFF
TRBV5-1,TRBJ1-4,-,TRBD1,TGCGCCAGCAGCTCTTGGGGGACAGGGAAGGCTAATGAAAAACTGTTTTTT,CASSSWGTGKANEKLFF
TRBV7-2,TRBJ2-1,once,-,TGTGCCAGCAGGGCTCCTTCTTACAATGAGCAGTTCTTC,CASRAPSYNEQFF
TRBV6-5,TRBJ1-2,-,-,TGTGCCAGCAGTTATATGGGGAGCCCTCCCCTTGAGGGCTACACCTTC,CASSYMGSPPLEGYTF
TRBV9,TRBJ2-1,once,TRBD2,TGTGCCAGCAGCGCCGAAGAGCGGACTAGCGGCTACAATGAGCAGTTCTTC,CASSAEERTSGYNEQFF
TRBV4-1,TRBJ2-7,-,-,TGCGCCAGCAGCCAAGAACCGGGGTACTACGAGCAGTACTTC,CASSQEPGYYEQYF
TRBV9,TRBJ2-3,few,TRBD2,TGTGCCAGCAGCACTAGCGGGAGGGCCCTCACAGATACGCAGTATTTT,CASSTSGRALTDTQYF
TRBV7-7,TRBJ2-1,once,-,TGTGCTAGCAGCTTAGCGGCTAGCTCCTACAATGAGCAGTTCTTC,CASSLAASSYNEQFF
TRBV10-1,TRBJ1-1,-,TRBD1,TGCGCCAGCAGAGAAACAGGGGGCACTGAAGCTTTCTTT,CASRETGGTEAFF
TRBV9,TRBJ2-5,-,TRBD2,TGTGCCAGCAGCGTAGTGGGTACTAGCGGGATTATGAAGGGGGATCAAGAGACCCAGTACTTC,CASSVVGTSGIMKGDQETQYF
TRBV6-1,TRBJ1-2,-,TRBD1,TGTGCCAGCATACGACAGGGTATTAACTATGGCTACACCTTC,CASIRQGINYGYTF
TRBV11-2,TRBJ1-1,few,-,TGTGCCAGCAGCCAAGGAGGGGTGAACACTGAAGCTTTCTTT,CASSQGGVNTEAFF
TRBV5-1,TRBJ2-3,-,TRBD1,TGCGCCAGCACCAAAGTGGGACAGGGGTGGACAGATACGCAGTATTTT,CASTKVGQGWTDTQYF
TRBV30,TRBJ2-7,-,TRBD2,TGTGCCTGGAGAGGGGAGGGCATCTCCTACGAGCAGTACTTC,CAWRGEGISYEQYF
TRBV2,TRBJ2-2,-,-,TGTGCCAGCAAGGGGACAAACACCGGGGAGCTGTTTTTT,CASKGTNTGELFF
TRBV11-1,TRBJ2-2,-,-,TGTGCCAGCAGCTTATGGGGACTCACCCTGAACACCGGGGAGCTGTTTTTT,CASSLWGLTLNTGELFF
TRBV7-9,TRBJ1-2,-,-,TGTGCCAGCAGCTCCGAGTGGGGGGGGGACGGCTACACCTTC,CASSSEWGGDGYTF
TRBV4-1,TRBJ1-4,-,TRBD1,TGCGCCAGCAGGACGCCAGGGGGAACTAATGAAAAACTGTTTTTT,CASRTPGGTNEKLFF
TRBV9,TRBJ2-7,-,TRBD2,TGTGCCAGCAGCGCAGAAGCTCTAGGCCAGCGGGGCTCCTACGAGCAGTACTTC,CASSAEALGQRGSYEQYF
TRBV4-2,TRBJ1-1,-,TRBD1,TGTGCCAGCAGCCGATTGGGACAGGACACTGAAGCTTTCTTT,CASSRLGQDTEAFF
TRBV28,TRBJ1-4,-,-,TGTGCCAGCAGTCCCCTTCCGGGGGGCGATGAAAAACTGTTTTTT,CASSPLPGGDEKLFF
TRBV11-2,TRBJ2-5,few,TRBD1,TGTGCCAGCAGCTTAGGGACAGGGGACATAGAGACCCAGTACTTC,CASSLGTGDIETQYF
TRBV14,TRBJ2-7,-,-,TGTGCCAGCAGCGCACAGGGTCTGGGATACGAGCAGTACTTC,CASSAQGLGYEQYF
TRBV5-1,TRBJ2-1,-,TRBD1,TGCGCCAGCAGCTCGCCAGGGGGCAATGAGCAGTTCTTC,CASSSPGGNEQFF
TRBV5-4,TRBJ2-1,once,-,TGTGCCAGCAGCCCTTTCAGTAGCCTCTCCTACAATGAGCAGTTCTTC,CASSPFSSLSYNEQFF
TRBV27,TRBJ2-1,-,-,TGTGCCAGCGGGCAGTCGAGCTCCTACAATGAGCAGTTCTTC,CASGQSSSYNEQFF
TRBV29-1,TRBJ2-1,-,TRBD2,TGCAGCGTTGAAGATCCCCGGACTAGCGGGAGAGTCGGAGGTGAGCAGTTCTTC,CSVEDPRTSGRVGGEQFF
TRBV30,TRBJ2-2,-,-,TGTGCCTGGAGTGTAGTTGGCACGAACACCGGGGAGCTGTTTTTT,CAWSVVGTNTGELFF
TRBV7-9,TRBJ2-7,-,TRBD1,TGTGCCAGCAGCGAAGGGACAGGGGGCGAGATTTACGAGCAGTACTTC,CASSEGTGGEIYEQYF
TRBV29-1,TRBJ1-3,-,-,TGCAGCGTTGAAGATCTCGCAGACACCTCTGGAAACACCATATATTTT,CSVEDLADTSGNTIYF
TRBV7-9,TRBJ2-3,-,TRBD2,TGTGCCAGCAGCTTACAAGCGGGAGCAGATACGCAGTATTTT,CASSLQAGADTQYF